The 16 T cell receptor beta chains in this list originate from one sample, sequenced in a study of shared clonotypes between healthy human individuals. Only in-frame clones appear in the TCRdb table, and some are missing; sequencing was by immunoSEQ multiplex PCR. The sample shows about 2.4 million clones, approximately 94% of them seen only once. Sequenced sample: naive CD4+ T cells sorted from blood. The subset was: CD45RA+ positively selected. Source of these receptors: a man in his late teens or twenties in good health.

The rearrangement links TRBV15 to TRBJ2-7; a weak D match, TRBD1 (5 bases). Germline V gene lookup returns CDR1 LNHNV and CDR2 YYDKDF (reference sequence). This CDR3 spans 18 amino acids. Trimming removed 0 bases from V and 2 bases from J, with 20 bases in between. The CDR3 region has the DNA TGTGCCACCAGCAGAGATAAAGGGCGGACACTCCTACCCTACGAGCAGTACTTC. Protein: CATSRDKGRTLLPYEQYF.

The chain has TRBV27 and TRBJ1-1; no clear D gene. This CDR3 is 11 amino acids long. The V end lost 8 bases, the J end lost 4 bases, and 8 bases lay between the germline ends. CDR1 and CDR2 (germline): MNHEY, SMNVEV (reference sequence). The CDR3 DNA reads as TGTGCCAGCTACTCTGCCACTGAAGCTTTCTTT. Translating it yields CASYSATEAFF.

This chain connects TRBV25-1 to TRBJ2-7; D unresolved. The CDR3 extends over 14 amino acids. Germline V gene sequence: CDR1 MGHDK, CDR2 SYGVNS. The V end lost 4 bases, the J end lost 3 bases, and 13 bases lay between the germline ends. The CDR3 nucleotides read TGTGCCAGCAGTGTCGGTCAGTCCATCTACGAGCAGTACTTC. It encodes CASSVGQSIYEQYF.

The chain links TRBV28 to TRBJ2-6; D perhaps matches TRBD2 (5 bases). The V gene lost 3 bases and the J gene lost 9 bases, with 9 bases spanning the gap. This CDR3 comprises 13 residues. Germline values: CDR1 MDHEN, CDR2 SYDVKM. CDR3 coding DNA: TGTGCCAGCAGTTTCCCTAGCTTCAACGTCCTGACTTTC. Amino acids: CASSFPSFNVLTF.

V is TRBV7-2 and J is TRBJ2-5; D call uncertain. There are 14 residues in the CDR3. The V and J ends lost 2 bases and 5 bases respectively, with 12 bases between them. CDR1 is SGHTA and CDR2 is FQGNSA in the germline V gene. This CDR3 is CASSLFASRETQYF. The CDR3 bases are TGTGCCAGCAGCTTATTCGCCTCCCGGGAGACCCAGTACTTC. The full variable domain, rest sourced from reference TRBV7-2 and TRBJ2-5, is GAGVSQSPSNKVTEKGKDVELRCDPISGHTALYWYRQSLGQGLEFLIYFQGNSAPDKSGLPSDRFSAERTGGSVSTLTIQRTQQEDSAVYLCASSLFASRETQYFGPGTRLLVL.

This sequence joins TRBV10-2 and TRBJ1-4; D is unclear. This CDR3 is built from 13 residues. Trimming left V 10 bases short and J 6 bases short, with 15 bases between. CDR1 is WSHSY and CDR2 is SAAADI in the germline V gene. The chain's CDR3 is CATGGEKDEKLFF. CDR3 nucleotide sequence: TGCGCCACCGGTGGAGAGAAGGATGAAAAACTGTTTTTT.

This chain connects TRBV10-3 to TRBJ2-2; 10 bases agree with TRBD1. Looked up from germline, CDR1 is ENHRY and CDR2 is SYGVKD. The CDR3 extends over 17 amino acids. The V gene end was trimmed by 4 bases and the J gene end by 4 bases; junction bases not matched to a gene: 9. CDR3 in DNA: TGTGCCATCAGTGTCTACTCCGGGACAGGGGTCACCGGGGAGCTGTTTTTT. Protein sequence: CAISVYSGTGVTGELFF.

This clone was picked up one time. The chain employs TRBV27 and TRBJ1-6; D gene ambiguous. CDR3 length: 19 residues. Germline CDR1 and CDR2: MNHEY and SMNVEV (reference sequence). Trimming cost V 7 bases and J 0 bases, with 22 bases left between them. CDR3 in amino acids: CASTLTYPFGSSYNSPLHF. The CDR3 DNA reads as TGTGCCAGCACCCTTACTTACCCGTTTGGGAGCTCCTATAATTCACCCCTCCACTTT.

The J gene is TRBJ2-2, the V gene TRBV28; 8 bases are shared with TRBD1. The CDR3 is 13 residues long. Germline CDR1 reads MDHEN; CDR2 reads SYDVKM. J was trimmed by 5 bases and V by 11 bases; bases with no gene match: 7. The CDR3 protein is CAYRQGMTGELFF. Written as DNA, the CDR3 is TGTGCCTACCGACAGGGGATGACCGGGGAGCTGTTTTTT.

The chain combines TRBV10-3 with TRBJ2-4; D is possibly TRBD1 or TRBD2 (5 bases each). V lost 6 bases and J lost 9, with 15 bases in between. This CDR3 region has 13 residues. Germline lookup yields CDR1 ENHRY and CDR2 SYGVKD. CDR3 sequence: CAIRGTGGPIQYF. The CDR3 DNA is TGTGCCATCAGGGGAACAGGAGGACCCATTCAGTACTTC.

V usage is TRBV28 and J usage is TRBJ1-5, with a tentative D call TRBD1 (5 bases). This CDR3 is built from 15 residues. Germline V gives CDR1 MDHEN, CDR2 SYDVKM. Trimming took off 6 bases at V and 0 bases at J, with 12 bases between the two ends. CDR3 sequence reads: CASRDRPYSNQPQHF. For the CDR3, the DNA is TGTGCCAGCAGAGACAGACCTTATAGCAATCAGCCCCAGCATTTT.

The rearrangement joins TRBV28 to TRBJ2-7; 9 bases are a match to TRBD1. J lost 4 bases, V lost 4 bases, and 11 bases had no gene match. This CDR3 comprises 16 residues. Germline V gene data show CDR1 as MDHEN and CDR2 as SYDVKM. Here the CDR3 reads CASSSSPGQGSYEQYF. CDR3 in DNA: TGTGCCAGCAGTTCCTCACCGGGACAGGGCTCTTACGAGCAGTACTTC.

V usage is TRBV10-3 and J usage is TRBJ1-2; TRBD1 aligns across 8 bases. This CDR3 has 13 amino acids. The germline CDR1 and CDR2 sequences are ENHRY and SYGVKD. Trimming cost V 5 bases and J 6 bases; bases outside gene matches: 5. The CDR3 loop is CAISQTGEDGYTF. Written as DNA, the CDR3 is TGTGCCATCAGTCAGACAGGGGAGGATGGCTACACCTTC.

The chain employs TRBV6-1 and TRBJ2-3, with D perhaps TRBD1 (5 bases). This CDR3 spans 17 amino acids. With 1 base removed from V and 3 bases from J, the gap between germline ends came to 17 bases. The V gene's germline CDR1 is MNHNS and CDR2 SASEGT. CDR3 protein: CASSEVGWGTRTDTQYF. DNA for the CDR3: TGTGCCAGCAGTGAAGTGGGGTGGGGCACCCGTACAGATACGCAGTATTTT.

The chain recombines TRBV19 with TRBJ2-7; the match to TRBD1 covers 9 bases. CDR3 length equals 12 residues. V was clipped by 6 bases and J by 9 bases; unmatched bases: 6. CDR1 is LNHDA, CDR2 SQIVND, per germline (reference sequence). In DNA, the CDR3 is TGTGCCAGTAGCGGGACAGGGCTTGTGCAGTACTTC. Translating gives CASSGTGLVQYF.

This chain connects TRBV6-5 to TRBJ2-5; unclear D gene. Germline loops: CDR1 MNHEY, CDR2 SVGAGI. The germline V and J ends were trimmed by 0 bases and 2 bases, with 13 bases remaining between them. The CDR3 runs to 16 residues. CDR3 region: CASSYSPHSPQETQYF. The CDR3 DNA is TGTGCCAGCAGTTACTCGCCACACTCGCCACAAGAGACCCAGTACTTC.